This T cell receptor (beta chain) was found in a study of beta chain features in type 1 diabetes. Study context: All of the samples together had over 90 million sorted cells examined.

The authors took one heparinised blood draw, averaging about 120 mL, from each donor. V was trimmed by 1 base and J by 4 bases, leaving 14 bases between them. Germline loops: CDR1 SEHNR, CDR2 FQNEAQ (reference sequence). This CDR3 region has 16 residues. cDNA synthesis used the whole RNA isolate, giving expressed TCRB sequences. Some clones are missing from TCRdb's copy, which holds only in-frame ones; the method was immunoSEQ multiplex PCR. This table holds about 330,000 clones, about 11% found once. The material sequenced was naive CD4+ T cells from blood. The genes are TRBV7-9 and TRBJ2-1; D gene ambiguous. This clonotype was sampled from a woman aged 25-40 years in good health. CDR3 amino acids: CASSLVRVGPYNEQFF. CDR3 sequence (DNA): TGTGCCAGCAGCTTAGTTCGGGTCGGTCCGTACAATGAGCAGTTCTTC.